These 10 T cell receptor beta chains came from one sample sequenced in a study of tumor-infiltrating lymphocytes in primary liver carcinoma. With a constant-region primer, TCR beta cDNA was made from approximately 520 ng of total RNA. The TCR beta library was amplified through three nested multiplex PCR rounds in a modified ARM-PCR procedure. TRBV1-TRBV30 forward primers paired with a C-beta reverse primer were used in the first two PCR rounds, which ran about 11 cycles each. A single record per CDR3 protein comes from TCRdb applying MiXCR to the multiplex PCR reads. Among approximately 73,000 distinct CDR3 sequences, 60% to 80% were seen once, and the ten largest hold roughly 13%. Bulk tissue was left unsorted, and RNA and DNA were co-extracted from 20-30 mg of it. The sample consisted of liver tumor tissue from sampling region 4. Specified subset: tumor region T4, right-lateral pole. The source of these receptors is a woman aged 60-75 years with primary liver carcinoma and hepatitis B virus infection.

At least ten counts were recorded for this clonotype. This chain connects TRBV28 to TRBJ1-4; 7 nucleotides match TRBD1. Germline CDR1 and CDR2: MDHEN and SYDVKM. J gave up 8 bases and V 6 bases, and 9 bases lay outside the gene matches. The length of the CDR3 is 14 residues. CDR3 nucleotides: TGTGCCAGCAGAAAAGGGGGCGACGCAGAAAAACTGTTTTTT. Its translation is CASRKGGDAEKLFF.

Turning to this clonotype: This may come from a read error, since a much larger clone is one base off. This chain links TRBV28 with TRBJ2-3; 10 bases match TRBD2. This CDR3 is 17 amino acids long. Germline V gene lookup returns CDR1 MDHEN and CDR2 SYDVKM. The CDR3 bases are TGTCCCAGCAGTGAAGTTTACGGGACTAGCGGCACAGATACGCAGTATTTT. The encoded protein is CPSSEVYGTSGTDTQYF.

The chain carries TRBV11-3 and TRBJ2-1; TRBD2 matches at 7 bases. The length of the CDR3 is 17 residues. The germline V gene has CDR1 SGHNT and CDR2 YENEEA. The CDR3 protein is CAINLGRGEWGVDEQFF. The CDR3 DNA reads as TGTGCTATCAACTTAGGTCGGGGGGAGTGGGGTGTCGATGAGCAGTTCTTC.

A word on this clonotype: One base away lies a much larger clone, so this may be a sequencing read error. J is TRBJ1-3 and V is TRBV5-1; TRBD1 aligns across 10 bases. In germline, CDR1 is SGHRS, CDR2 YFSETQ. This CDR3 has 15 amino acids. J lost 3 bases, V lost 3 bases, and 3 bases had no gene match. The CDR3 protein is CASSWDRGIGNTIYF. The CDR3 region has the DNA TGCGCCAGCAGCTGGGACAGGGGAATTGGAAACACCATATATTTT.

This clonotype was seen many times. The gene calls are TRBV6-6 and TRBJ2-7, with 9 bases that match TRBD1. Trimming cost V 7 bases and J 5 bases; bases outside gene matches: 9. The CDR3 runs 14 residues. CDR1 MNHNY and CDR2 SVGAGI come from the germline V gene (reference sequence). The CDR3 spells CASIRTGDSHEQYF. CDR3 nucleotides: TGTGCCAGCATCAGGACAGGGGATTCCCACGAGCAGTACTTC.

Concerning this clonotype itself: One end of the junction fails to match germline, which may point to a read error. V is TRBV10-3 and J is TRBJ2-1; maybe TRBD2 (5 bases). In germline, CDR1 is ENHRY, CDR2 SYGVKD. This CDR3 has 14 amino acids. CDR3 protein: CASGSGNSYNGQFF. CDR3 bases: TGTGCGTCAGGCTCGGGGAACTCCTACAATGGGCAGTTCTTC.

Points on this clonotype: A junction end diverges from the germline sequence, so it may reflect a read error. The rearrangement links TRBV6-6 to TRBJ2-2, with TRBD2 matching 12 bases. In germline, CDR1 is MNHNY, CDR2 SVGAGI (reference sequence). The CDR3 runs 17 residues. The CDR3 DNA sequence: TGTGCCAGCACCCGACTAGCGGGAGACCTGGGCACCGGGGAGCTGCTTTTT. This codes for CASTRLAGDLGTGELLF.

Note on this clonotype: The junction shows a germline mismatch at one end, possibly a read error. The chain is built from TRBV29-1 and TRBJ1-1, with no clear D. Germline CDR1 is SQVTM and CDR2 is ANQGSEA. The CDR3 is 11 residues long. Here the CDR3 DNA reads TGCAGCGTTTGTGTGGGCTCTGAAGCTTTTTTT. Translated, it gives CSVCVGSEAFF.

The chain joins TRBV5-1 to TRBJ2-5; 7 nucleotides agree with TRBD1. This CDR3 spans 14 amino acids. V lost 5 bases and J lost 3; bases outside the gene matches: 7. The V gene's germline CDR1 is SGHRS and CDR2 YFSETQ. The CDR3, as DNA: TGCGCCAGCAGACCCGGGACAGTGAAAGAGACCCAGTACTTC. Protein product: CASRPGTVKETQYF.

Comment on this clonotype: The junction departs from germline at one end; a sequencing error may be responsible. This chain links TRBV2 with TRBJ2-3, with a tentative D call TRBD2 (5 bases). The CDR3 length is 15 residues. Germline V lookup: CDR1 SNHLY, CDR2 FYNNEI. For the CDR3, the DNA is TGTGCCAGCGGTGAAGCGGTTGGCCGGACAGATACGCAGTATTTT. Its protein is CASGEAVGRTDTQYF.